This T cell receptor beta chain originates from a study of immune evolution from preneoplasia to lung adenocarcinoma. The CDR3 is 13 residues long. Between the trimmed V and J ends, which lost 8 bases and 0 bases, there was a span of 10 bases. Germline assignment: CDR1 SNHLY and CDR2 FYNNEI. Patients had resection in Japan or China between 2014 and 2017. Assay used: immunoSEQ multiplex PCR; TCRdb lists only in-frame clones, some missing. The top ten hold roughly 6.3% of the sample, which has about 6,400 clones, roughly three quarters seen once. This TCR was sampled from a person aged 50 to 70 with lung adenocarcinoma. The rearrangement links TRBV2 to TRBJ1-2, with a weak D call TRBD1 (5 bases). The source material was FFPE minimally invasive lung adenocarcinoma tissue. CDR3 sequence (DNA): TGTGCCAGCCTAGGGGTACCTAACTATGGCTACACCTTC. Amino acids: CASLGVPNYGYTF.